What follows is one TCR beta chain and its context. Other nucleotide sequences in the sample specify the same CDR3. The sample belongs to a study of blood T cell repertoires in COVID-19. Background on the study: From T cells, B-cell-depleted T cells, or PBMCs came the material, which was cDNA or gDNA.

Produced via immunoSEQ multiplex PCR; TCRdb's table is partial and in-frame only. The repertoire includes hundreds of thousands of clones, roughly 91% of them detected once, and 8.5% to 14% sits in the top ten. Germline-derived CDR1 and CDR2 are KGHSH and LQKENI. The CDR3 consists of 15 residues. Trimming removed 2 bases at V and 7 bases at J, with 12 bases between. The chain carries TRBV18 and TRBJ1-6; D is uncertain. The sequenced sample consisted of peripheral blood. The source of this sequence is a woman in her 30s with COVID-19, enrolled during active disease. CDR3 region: CASSPSGAINSPLHF. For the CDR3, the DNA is TGTGCCAGCTCACCAAGTGGAGCGATCAATTCACCCCTCCACTTT.